These 5 T cell receptor beta chains came from one sample sequenced in a study of a mutant IDH1 vaccine in newly diagnosed glioma. As to time point: week 5, during vaccination. What each vaccine dose contained was 300 ug of mutant IDH1 20-mer peptide, accompanied by topical imiquimod. No antigen has been identified for these receptors. This table comes from immunoSEQ multiplex PCR, and its TCRdb copy is limited to in-frame clones, with some not included. The repertoire holds about 42,000 clones, with approximately 83% as singletons. The sequencing used PBMCs, collected from a glioma patient whose treatment included an IDH1 peptide vaccine. The receptors were sampled from a man aged 40-49 years with glioma.

The chain uses TRBV28 and TRBJ2-7; 8 nucleotides match TRBD1. The CDR3 runs 15 residues. With V trimmed by 5 bases and J by 3 bases, 9 bases remained unmatched. Germline loops: CDR1 MDHEN, CDR2 SYDVKM. The chain's CDR3 is CASSQDRELFYEQYF. The CDR3 coding sequence is TGTGCCAGCAGTCAGGACAGGGAGTTATTCTACGAGCAGTACTTC.

This clone was observed a handful of times. The rearrangement joins TRBV18 to TRBJ1-5, with D possibly TRBD1 on 5 matching bases. The CDR3 length is 16 residues. Germline CDR1 KGHSH, CDR2 LQKENI. Trimming removed 2 bases from V and 7 bases from J, with 18 bases in between. The CDR3 loop reads CASSPMEGRTDQPQHF. The CDR3 DNA is TGTGCCAGCTCACCAATGGAGGGGCGGACGGACCAGCCCCAGCATTTT.

This clone was observed a single time. This chain joins TRBV5-1 and TRBJ2-2, with 7 bases that match TRBD2. V was pared by 6 bases and J by 8 bases, with 13 bases of the junction left unmatched. Germline V lookup: CDR1 SGHRS, CDR2 YFSETQ. The CDR3 extends over 15 amino acids. The CDR3 bases are TGCGCCAGCACAAAAGACGGGGGGAACGGAGGGGAGCTGTTTTTT. Residues: CASTKDGGNGGELFF.

The rearrangement uses TRBV30 and TRBJ1-5, with D hard to call. The germline V gene has CDR1 GTSNPN and CDR2 SVGIG (reference sequence). The CDR3 is made up of 11 amino acids. The V end was cut by 3 bases, the J end by 6 bases, with 6 bases between. CDR3 protein: CAWRRSQPQHF. DNA for the CDR3: TGTGCCTGGAGGCGAAGTCAGCCCCAGCATTTT.

CDR3 coding DNA: TGTGCCAGCAGTGAATTGGGGACACGGAGTGAAGCTTTCTTT. Protein: CASSELGTRSEAFF. The V call is TRBV25-1, the J call TRBJ1-1; D may be TRBD1 (6 bases). The V and J ends lost 1 base and 7 bases respectively, with 13 bases between them. Per the germline V gene, CDR1 is MGHDK and CDR2 is SYGVNS. The CDR3 loop spans 14 amino acids.